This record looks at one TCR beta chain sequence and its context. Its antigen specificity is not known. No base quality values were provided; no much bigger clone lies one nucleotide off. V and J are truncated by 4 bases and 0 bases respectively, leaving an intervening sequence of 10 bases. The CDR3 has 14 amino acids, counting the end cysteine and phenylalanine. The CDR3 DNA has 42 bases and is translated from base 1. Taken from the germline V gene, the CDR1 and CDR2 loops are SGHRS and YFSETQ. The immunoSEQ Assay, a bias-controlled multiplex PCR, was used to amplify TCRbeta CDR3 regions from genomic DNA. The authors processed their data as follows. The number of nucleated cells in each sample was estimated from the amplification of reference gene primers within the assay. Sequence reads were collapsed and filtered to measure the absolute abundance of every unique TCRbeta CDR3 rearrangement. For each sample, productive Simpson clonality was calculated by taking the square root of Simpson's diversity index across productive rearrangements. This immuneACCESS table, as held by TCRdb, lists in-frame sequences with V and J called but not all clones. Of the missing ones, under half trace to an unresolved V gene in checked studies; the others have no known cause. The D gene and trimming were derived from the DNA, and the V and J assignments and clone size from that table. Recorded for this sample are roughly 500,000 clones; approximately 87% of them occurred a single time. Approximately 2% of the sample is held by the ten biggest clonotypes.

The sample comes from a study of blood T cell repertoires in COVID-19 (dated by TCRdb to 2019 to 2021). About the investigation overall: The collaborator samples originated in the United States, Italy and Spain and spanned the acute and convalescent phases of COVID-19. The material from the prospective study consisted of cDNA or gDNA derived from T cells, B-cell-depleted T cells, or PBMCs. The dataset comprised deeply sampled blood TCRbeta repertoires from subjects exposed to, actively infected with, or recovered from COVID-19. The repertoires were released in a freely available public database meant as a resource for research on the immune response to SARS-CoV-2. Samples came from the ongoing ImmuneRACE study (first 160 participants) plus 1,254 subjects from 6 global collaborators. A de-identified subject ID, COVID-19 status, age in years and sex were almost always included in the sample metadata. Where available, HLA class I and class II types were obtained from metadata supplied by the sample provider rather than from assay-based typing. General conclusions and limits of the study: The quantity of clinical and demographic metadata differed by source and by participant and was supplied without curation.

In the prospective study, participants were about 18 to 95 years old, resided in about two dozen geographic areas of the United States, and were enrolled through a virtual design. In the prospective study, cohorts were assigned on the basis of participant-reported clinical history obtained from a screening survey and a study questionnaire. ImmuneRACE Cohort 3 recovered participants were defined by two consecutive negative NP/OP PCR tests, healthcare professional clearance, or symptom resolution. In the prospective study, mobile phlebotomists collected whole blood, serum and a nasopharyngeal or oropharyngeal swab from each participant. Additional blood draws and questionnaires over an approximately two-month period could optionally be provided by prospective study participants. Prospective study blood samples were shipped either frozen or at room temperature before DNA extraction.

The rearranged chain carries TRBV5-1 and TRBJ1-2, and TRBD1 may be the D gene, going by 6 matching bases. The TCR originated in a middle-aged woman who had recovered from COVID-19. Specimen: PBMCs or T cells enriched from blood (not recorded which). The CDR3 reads CASSQGQTNYGYTF. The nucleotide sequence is TGCGCCAGCAGCCAGGGACAAACTAACTATGGCTACACCTTC.